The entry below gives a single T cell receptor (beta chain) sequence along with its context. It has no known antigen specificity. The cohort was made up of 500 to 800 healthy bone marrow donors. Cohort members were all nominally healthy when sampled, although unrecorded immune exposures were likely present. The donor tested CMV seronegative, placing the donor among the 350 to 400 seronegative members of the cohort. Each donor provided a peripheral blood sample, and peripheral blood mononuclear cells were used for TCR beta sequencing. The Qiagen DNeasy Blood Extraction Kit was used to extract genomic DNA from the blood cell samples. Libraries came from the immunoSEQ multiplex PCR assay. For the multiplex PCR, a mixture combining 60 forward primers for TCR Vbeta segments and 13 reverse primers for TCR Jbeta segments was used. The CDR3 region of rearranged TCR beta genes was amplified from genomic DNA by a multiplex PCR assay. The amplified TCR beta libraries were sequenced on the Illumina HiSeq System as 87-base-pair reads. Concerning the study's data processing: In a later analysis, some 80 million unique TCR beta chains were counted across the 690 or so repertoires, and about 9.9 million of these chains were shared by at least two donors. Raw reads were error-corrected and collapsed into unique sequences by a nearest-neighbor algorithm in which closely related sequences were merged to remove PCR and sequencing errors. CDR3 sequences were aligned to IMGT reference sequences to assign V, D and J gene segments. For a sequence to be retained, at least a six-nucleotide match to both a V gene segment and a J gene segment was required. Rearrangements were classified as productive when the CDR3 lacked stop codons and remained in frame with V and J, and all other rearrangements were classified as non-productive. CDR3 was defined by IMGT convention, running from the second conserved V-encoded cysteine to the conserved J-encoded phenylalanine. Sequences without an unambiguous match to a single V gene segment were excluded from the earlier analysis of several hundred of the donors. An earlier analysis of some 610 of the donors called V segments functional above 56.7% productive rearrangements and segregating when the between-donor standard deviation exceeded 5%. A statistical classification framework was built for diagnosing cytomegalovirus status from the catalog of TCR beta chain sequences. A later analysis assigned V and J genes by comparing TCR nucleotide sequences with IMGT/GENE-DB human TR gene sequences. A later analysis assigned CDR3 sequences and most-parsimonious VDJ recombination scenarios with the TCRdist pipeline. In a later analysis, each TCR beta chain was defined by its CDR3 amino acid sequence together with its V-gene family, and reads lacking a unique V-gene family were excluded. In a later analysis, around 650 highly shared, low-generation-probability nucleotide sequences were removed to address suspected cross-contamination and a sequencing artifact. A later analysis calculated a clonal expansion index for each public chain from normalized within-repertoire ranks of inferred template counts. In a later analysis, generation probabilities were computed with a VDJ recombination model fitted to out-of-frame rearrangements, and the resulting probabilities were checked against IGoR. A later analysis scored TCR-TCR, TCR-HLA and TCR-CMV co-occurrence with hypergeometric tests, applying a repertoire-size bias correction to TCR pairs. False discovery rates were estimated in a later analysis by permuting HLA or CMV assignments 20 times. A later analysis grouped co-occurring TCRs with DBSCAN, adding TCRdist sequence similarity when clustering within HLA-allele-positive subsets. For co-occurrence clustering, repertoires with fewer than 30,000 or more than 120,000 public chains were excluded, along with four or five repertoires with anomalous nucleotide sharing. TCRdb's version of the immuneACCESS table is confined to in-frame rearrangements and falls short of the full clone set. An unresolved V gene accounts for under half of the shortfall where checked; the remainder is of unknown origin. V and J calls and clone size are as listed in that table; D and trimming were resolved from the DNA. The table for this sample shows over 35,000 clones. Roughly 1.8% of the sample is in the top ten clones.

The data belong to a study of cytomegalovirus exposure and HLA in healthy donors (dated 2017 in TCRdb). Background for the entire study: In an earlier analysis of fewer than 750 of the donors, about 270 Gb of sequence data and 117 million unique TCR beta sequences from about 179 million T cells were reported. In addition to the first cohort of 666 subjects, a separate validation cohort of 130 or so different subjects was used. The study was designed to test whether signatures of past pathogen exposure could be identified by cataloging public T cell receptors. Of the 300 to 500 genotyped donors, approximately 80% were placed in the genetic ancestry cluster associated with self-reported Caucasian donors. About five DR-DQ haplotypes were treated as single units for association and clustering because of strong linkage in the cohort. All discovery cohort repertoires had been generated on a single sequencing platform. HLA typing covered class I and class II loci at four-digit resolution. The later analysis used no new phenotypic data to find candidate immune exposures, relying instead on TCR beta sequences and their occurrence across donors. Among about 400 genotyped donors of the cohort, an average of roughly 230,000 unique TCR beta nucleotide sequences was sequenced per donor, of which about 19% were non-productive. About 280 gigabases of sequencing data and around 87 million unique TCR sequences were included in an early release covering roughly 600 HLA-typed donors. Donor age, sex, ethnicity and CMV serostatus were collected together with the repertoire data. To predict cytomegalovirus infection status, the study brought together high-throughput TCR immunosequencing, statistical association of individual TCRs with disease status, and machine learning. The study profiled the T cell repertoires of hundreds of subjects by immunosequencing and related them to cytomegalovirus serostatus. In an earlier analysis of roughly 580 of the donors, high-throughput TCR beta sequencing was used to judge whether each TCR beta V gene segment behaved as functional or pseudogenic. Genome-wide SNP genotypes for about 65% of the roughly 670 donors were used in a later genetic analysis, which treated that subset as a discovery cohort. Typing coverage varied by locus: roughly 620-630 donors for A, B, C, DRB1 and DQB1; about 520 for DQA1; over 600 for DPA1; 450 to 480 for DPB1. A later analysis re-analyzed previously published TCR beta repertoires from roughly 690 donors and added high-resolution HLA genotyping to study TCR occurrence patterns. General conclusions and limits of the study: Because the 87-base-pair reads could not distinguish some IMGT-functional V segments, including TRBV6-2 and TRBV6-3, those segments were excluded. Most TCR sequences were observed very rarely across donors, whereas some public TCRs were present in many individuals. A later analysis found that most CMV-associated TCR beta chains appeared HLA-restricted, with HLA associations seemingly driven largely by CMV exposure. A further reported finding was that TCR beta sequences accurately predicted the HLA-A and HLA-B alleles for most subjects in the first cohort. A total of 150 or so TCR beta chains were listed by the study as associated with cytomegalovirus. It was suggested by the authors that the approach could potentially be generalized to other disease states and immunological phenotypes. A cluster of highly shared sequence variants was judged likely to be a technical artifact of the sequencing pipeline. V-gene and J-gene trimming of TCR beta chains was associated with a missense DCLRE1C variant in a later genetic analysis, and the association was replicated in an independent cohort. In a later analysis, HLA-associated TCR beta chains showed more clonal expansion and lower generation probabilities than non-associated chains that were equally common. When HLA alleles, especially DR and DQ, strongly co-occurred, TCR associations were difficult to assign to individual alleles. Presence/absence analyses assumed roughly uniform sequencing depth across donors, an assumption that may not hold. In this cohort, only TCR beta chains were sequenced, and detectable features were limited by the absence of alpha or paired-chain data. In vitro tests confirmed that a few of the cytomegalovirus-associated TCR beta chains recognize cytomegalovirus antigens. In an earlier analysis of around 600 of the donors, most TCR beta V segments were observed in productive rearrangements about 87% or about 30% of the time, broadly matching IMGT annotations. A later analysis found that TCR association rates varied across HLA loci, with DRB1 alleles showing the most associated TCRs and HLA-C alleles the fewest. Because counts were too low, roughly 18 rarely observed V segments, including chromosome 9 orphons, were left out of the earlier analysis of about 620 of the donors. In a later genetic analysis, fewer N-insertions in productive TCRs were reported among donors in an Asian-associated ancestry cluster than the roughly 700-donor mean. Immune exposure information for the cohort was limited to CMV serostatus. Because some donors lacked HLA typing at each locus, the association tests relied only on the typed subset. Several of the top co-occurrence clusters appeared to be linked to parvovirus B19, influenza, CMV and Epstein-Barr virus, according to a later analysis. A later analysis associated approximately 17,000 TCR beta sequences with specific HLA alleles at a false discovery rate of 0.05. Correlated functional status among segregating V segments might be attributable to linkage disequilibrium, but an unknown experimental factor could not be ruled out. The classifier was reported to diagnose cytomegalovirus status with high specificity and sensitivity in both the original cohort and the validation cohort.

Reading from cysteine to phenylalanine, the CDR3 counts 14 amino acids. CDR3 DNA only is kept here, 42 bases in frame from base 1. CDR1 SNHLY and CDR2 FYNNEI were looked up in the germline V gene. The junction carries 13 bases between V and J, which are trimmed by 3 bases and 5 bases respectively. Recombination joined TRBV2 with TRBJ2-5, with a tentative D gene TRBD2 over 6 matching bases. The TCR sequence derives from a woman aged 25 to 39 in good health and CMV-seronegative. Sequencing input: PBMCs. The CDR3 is CASSDVPGGETQYF. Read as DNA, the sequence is TGTGCCAGCAGTGATGTCCCTGGGGGGGAGACCCAGTACTTC.